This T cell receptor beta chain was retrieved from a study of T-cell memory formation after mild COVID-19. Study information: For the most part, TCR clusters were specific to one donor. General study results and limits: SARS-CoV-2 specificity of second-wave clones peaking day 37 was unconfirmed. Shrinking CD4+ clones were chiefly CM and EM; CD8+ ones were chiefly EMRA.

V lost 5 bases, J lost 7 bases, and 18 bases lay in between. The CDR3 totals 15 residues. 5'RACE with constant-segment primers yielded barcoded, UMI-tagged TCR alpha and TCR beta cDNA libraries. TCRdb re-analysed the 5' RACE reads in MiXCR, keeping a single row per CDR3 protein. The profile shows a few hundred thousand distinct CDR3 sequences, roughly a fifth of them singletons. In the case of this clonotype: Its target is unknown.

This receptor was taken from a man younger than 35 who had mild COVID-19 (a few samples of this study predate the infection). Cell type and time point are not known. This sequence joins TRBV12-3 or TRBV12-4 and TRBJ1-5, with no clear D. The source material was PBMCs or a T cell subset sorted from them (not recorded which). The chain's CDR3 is CASSHGPKWGQPQHF. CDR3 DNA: TGTGCCAGCAGTCACGGCCCGAAATGGGGACAGCCCCAGCATTTT.